This TCR beta chain was sequenced in a study of T-cell reconstitution after alpha-beta-depleted transplantation in children. Study-level results: After one year, T-cell counts and TCRbeta diversity mostly came from new T cells. Approximately two months post-transplant, alpha-beta T cells reportedly originated from several hundred expanded graft clones.

This clonotype was seen a few times. Its antigen is not identified. A library of TCRbeta sequences, prepared with unique molecular identifiers, was generated. TCRdb ran MiXCR on the PCR reads and lists one entry per CDR3 protein. The table has around 250,000 distinct CDR3 sequences, about 23% seen once. This sample comprised PBMCs, obtained before TCRalphabeta/CD19-depleted stem cell transplant. This sequence originates from a girl aged 2 to 10 with Fanconi anemia, due to receive a stem cell transplant.

CDR3 region: CSARESGRYHEQYF. The CDR3 DNA reads as TGCAGTGCTAGAGAAAGCGGGAGGTACCACGAGCAGTACTTC. V usage is TRBV20-1 and J usage is TRBJ2-7; 9 bases line up with TRBD2. The junction had 5 bases not matched to a gene; V was cut back by 0 bases and J by 5 bases. From germline, CDR1 is DFQATT and CDR2 SNEGSKA (reference sequence). The CDR3 length is 14 residues.